These 18 T cell receptor beta chains were sequenced from one sample in a study of OX40 agonist ivuxolimab in advanced cancers. Clones were read by immunoSEQ multiplex PCR, and TCRdb kept only the in-frame ones, dropping some. The sample holds around 53,000 clones, roughly 85% seen once. Sequencing was performed on CD4+ or CD8+ T cells sorted from blood, taken in a trial of the OX40 agonist ivuxolimab. Source of these receptors: an adult with an advanced solid tumor such as melanoma, head and neck, liver or kidney cancer.

The chain has TRBV7-6 and TRBJ2-7, with 9 bases that match TRBD1. The germline V gene encodes CDR1 SGHVS and CDR2 FNYEAQ. There are 15 residues in the CDR3. J lost 3 bases, V lost 5 bases, and 8 bases had no gene match. Here the CDR3 reads CASSPGQGNFYEQYF. The CDR3 coding sequence is TGTGCCAGCAGCCCGGGACAGGGAAATTTCTACGAGCAGTACTTC.

The gene calls are TRBV4-3 and TRBJ1-1; D perhaps matches TRBD1 (5 bases). V lost 0 bases and J 5 bases, leaving 10 bases between the germline ends. The CDR3 contains 14 residues. Germline CDR1 LGHNA, CDR2 YSLEER. The CDR3 bases are TGCGCCAGCAGCCAAGATAGGGGCTGGACTGAAGCTTTCTTT. Protein: CASSQDRGWTEAFF.

The rearrangement uses TRBV5-4 and TRBJ2-5, with D possibly being TRBD1 or TRBD2 (5 bases each). Trimming took 3 bases from V and 2 from J, leaving 17 bases between them. This CDR3 spans 16 amino acids. Germline V gene lookup returns CDR1 SGHNT and CDR2 YYREEE (reference sequence). CDR3 coding DNA: TGTGCCAGCAGCTACCGGGGCACTGTGCGACAAGAGACCCAGTACTTC. Amino acids: CASSYRGTVRQETQYF.

This chain connects TRBV2 to TRBJ2-3; 7 bases agree with TRBD1. The CDR3 is 15 residues long. V shed 3 bases, J shed 3 bases, and the junction held 6 bases outside the gene matches. Germline V CDR1 and CDR2: SNHLY, FYNNEI. CDR3 nucleotides: TGTGCCAGCAGTGACGTAGGGGGCCGTACAGATACGCAGTATTTT. Amino acids: CASSDVGGRTDTQYF.

The chain joins TRBV2 to TRBJ2-3; TRBD1 matches 8 bases. CDR1 is SNHLY and CDR2 is FYNNEI in the germline V gene. Losses at the gene ends were 8 bases for V and 4 bases for J; bases not matched to a gene: 23. The CDR3 is 19 residues long. The CDR3 DNA reads as TGTGCCAGCGAAGACCCCTCGGCGACAGGGGACGGGCGGGCAGATACGCAGTATTTT. This encodes CASEDPSATGDGRADTQYF.

A single count supports this clone. V is TRBV28 and J is TRBJ1-1; D is unresolved. V lost 3 bases and J lost 0, with 5 bases in between. This CDR3 contains 13 residues. CDR1 MDHEN and CDR2 SYDVKM come from the germline V gene. CDR3: CASSLRLNTEAFF. In DNA, the CDR3 is TGTGCCAGCAGTTTGCGACTGAACACTGAAGCTTTCTTT.

V is TRBV5-1 and J is TRBJ2-1, with D unresolved. Germline V gene sequence: CDR1 SGHRS, CDR2 YFSETQ. The CDR3 runs to 14 residues. Between the trimmed V and J ends, which lost 0 bases and 10 bases, there was a span of 14 bases. The CDR3 nucleotides read TGCGCCAGCAGCTTGGGTGGGGAATGGCGGGAGCAGTTCTTC. It encodes CASSLGGEWREQFF.

This clone is a singleton in its sample. The gene calls are TRBV5-8 and TRBJ1-4; 8 nucleotides agree with TRBD1. J gave up 3 bases and V 4 bases, and 5 bases lay outside the gene matches. The CDR3 is 15 amino acids. Germline loops: CDR1 SGHTS, CDR2 YDEGEE. The CDR3 region is CASSHQQGANEKLFF. CDR3 DNA sequence: TGTGCCAGCAGCCACCAACAGGGGGCTAATGAAAAACTGTTTTTT.

V gene TRBV4-1 combines with J gene TRBJ1-3, with 9 bases identical to TRBD1. The J segment lost 4 bases and the V segment lost 1 base, leaving 14 bases of the junction unmatched. The CDR3 spans 19 residues. Germline V lookup: CDR1 MGHRA, CDR2 YSYEKL. This CDR3 reads CASSQGRTGVGSGGNTIYF. The CDR3 DNA sequence: TGCGCCAGCAGCCAAGGACGGACAGGGGTGGGCAGTGGAGGAAACACCATATATTTT.

The genes are TRBV10-3 and TRBJ2-1, with TRBD1 identical over 9 bases. The CDR3 is 13 amino acids. The germline V gene has CDR1 ENHRY and CDR2 SYGVKD. Trimming at V came to 10 bases and at J to 3 bases, leaving 4 bases not matched to a gene. CDR3 in amino acids: CATSTGGYNEQFF. The CDR3 DNA reads TGTGCCACCTCGACAGGGGGCTACAATGAGCAGTTCTTC.

The rearrangement links TRBV7-9 to TRBJ2-2; 16 bases match TRBD2. Germline CDR1 SEHNR, CDR2 FQNEAQ (reference sequence). The CDR3 loop spans 17 amino acids. Trimming took 5 bases from V and 5 from J; bases not matched to a gene: 5. This CDR3 reads CASSPGLAGGMTGELFF. CDR3 nucleotide sequence: TGTGCCAGCAGCCCGGGACTAGCGGGGGGGATGACCGGGGAGCTGTTTTTT.

V is TRBV6-1 and J is TRBJ1-1; D is possibly TRBD1 (5 bases). Germline V gene sequence: CDR1 MNHNS, CDR2 SASEGT. This CDR3 comprises 14 residues. V lost 6 bases and J lost 1, with 12 bases in between. In DNA form, the CDR3 reads TGTGCCAGCAGCGTACAGGTCCCGAACACTGAAGCTTTCTTT. Residues: CASSVQVPNTEAFF.

The rearrangement uses TRBV6-5 and TRBJ2-3; TRBD1 or TRBD2 may be the D gene (6 bases each). The V gene lost 7 bases and the J gene lost 8 bases, with 22 bases spanning the gap. Germline V CDR1 and CDR2: MNHEY, SVGAGI. CDR3 length: 15 amino acids. The CDR3 loop reads CASKGGGGQMGTQYF. The CDR3 DNA reads TGTGCCAGCAAGGGCGGAGGGGGGCAGATGGGTACGCAGTATTTT.

The chain uses TRBV18 and TRBJ1-2, with a weak D call TRBD1 (6 bases). Trimming took 3 bases from V and 8 from J, leaving 13 bases between them. Germline CDR1 reads KGHSH; CDR2 reads LQKENI. The CDR3 is 13 amino acids. The CDR3 bases are TGTGCCAGCTCACCTTACAGGGAGGAGGGCTACACCTTC. It is translated as CASSPYREEGYTF.

CDR3: CASSLLGTDTQYF. CDR3 nucleotides: TGTGCCAGCAGTTTGCTCGGCACAGATACGCAGTATTTT. This chain links TRBV27 with TRBJ2-3; D is unclear. The germline CDR1 and CDR2 sequences are MNHEY and SMNVEV (reference sequence). V lost 3 bases, J lost 1 base, and 5 bases lay in between. The CDR3 consists of 13 residues.

The genes are TRBV30 and TRBJ2-5; 13 bases align to TRBD2. This CDR3 region has 16 residues. Germline CDR1 reads GTSNPN; CDR2 reads SVGIG (reference sequence). The ends lost 4 bases at V and 7 bases at J; junction bases unmatched: 12. CDR3 in amino acids: CAWTNGLAGALGTQYF. CDR3 coding DNA: TGTGCCTGGACCAACGGACTAGCGGGGGCCTTGGGGACCCAGTACTTC.

This clone is termed medium-sized. V is TRBV27 and J is TRBJ2-7, with 8 bases aligning to TRBD1. The ends lost 7 bases at V and 1 base at J; junction bases unmatched: 6. CDR3 length: 14 amino acids. Germline loops: CDR1 MNHEY, CDR2 SMNVEV (reference sequence). DNA of the CDR3: TGTGCCAGCAAACCCGACAGGGGATCCTACGAGCAGTACTTC. This encodes CASKPDRGSYEQYF.

This chain connects TRBV28 to TRBJ2-1; 7 bases map to TRBD2. With V trimmed by 1 base and J by 0 bases, 21 bases remained unmatched. Looked up from germline, CDR1 is MDHEN and CDR2 is SYDVKM. The CDR3 is 22 amino acids. The CDR3 sequence is CASSLYTWVTSLGPSSYNEQFF. For the CDR3, the DNA is TGTGCCAGCAGTTTATATACCTGGGTGACTAGCCTGGGCCCGAGCTCCTACAATGAGCAGTTCTTC. Full variable domain (rest looked up from reference TRBV28 and TRBJ2-1): DVKVTQSSRYLVKRTGEKVFLECVQDMDHENMFWYRQDPGLGLRLIYFSYDVKMKEKGDIPEGYSVSREKKERFSLILESASTNQTSMYLCASSLYTWVTSLGPSSYNEQFFGPGTRLTVL.